A single sample is the source of the 13 T cell receptor beta chains below, sequenced in a study of cytomegalovirus exposure and HLA in healthy donors. Both 60 Vbeta primers and 13 Jbeta primers went into the PCR. Using immunoSEQ multiplex PCR, the repertoire was profiled, and TCRdb retains in-frame clones only, with some absent. The data hold about 89,000 clones, with 60% to 80% observed a single time. Sequenced sample: PBMCs. These receptors were collected from a woman in her twenties or thirties in good health and CMV-seronegative.

This clone was seen only once. The V call is TRBV29-1, the J call TRBJ2-7; 9 bases map to TRBD2. V lost 4 bases, J lost 1 base, and 20 bases stayed unmatched. The germline gives CDR1 SQVTM, CDR2 ANQGSEA. This CDR3 contains 19 residues. Written as DNA, the CDR3 is TGCAGCGTTGTGAGGGTGAGGAAAATAGCGGGAGTGGGTTCCTACGAGCAGTACTTC. This codes for CSVVRVRKIAGVGSYEQYF.

The V gene is TRBV15, the J gene TRBJ2-1; the D is unclear. V gave up 0 bases and J gave up 9 bases, with 6 bases separating them. This CDR3 is 12 amino acids long. Germline V gives CDR1 LNHNV, CDR2 YYDKDF (reference sequence). CDR3 nucleotides: TGTGCCACCAGCAGAGATTTCGGTGAGCAGTTCTTC. Amino acids: CATSRDFGEQFF.

V gene TRBV7-6 combines with J gene TRBJ1-3; tentatively, D is TRBD1 (6 bases). The CDR3 is 15 residues long. Trimming removed 3 bases at V and 1 base at J, with 10 bases between. In germline, CDR1 is SGHVS, CDR2 FNYEAQ. Here the CDR3 reads CASSLGQGSGNTIYF. As DNA, the CDR3 is TGTGCCAGCAGCTTGGGTCAGGGGTCTGGAAACACCATATATTTT.

V and J are TRBV5-4 and TRBJ2-3; 9 bases align to TRBD2. In germline, CDR1 is SGHNT, CDR2 YYREEE (reference sequence). The CDR3 consists of 17 residues. The trim removed 2 bases at V and 4 bases at J, leaving 11 bases unmatched. The CDR3 DNA sequence: TGTGCCAGCAGCTTAGGGACTAGCAGGTTCGGCTCAGATACGCAGTATTTT. It is translated as CASSLGTSRFGSDTQYF.

The V gene is TRBV6-6, the J gene TRBJ1-2; no clear D. Germline V CDR1 and CDR2: MNHNY, SVGAGI (reference sequence). Deletions cut 2 bases from V and 1 base from J, with 8 bases between. The CDR3 sequence is 14 residues long. CDR3 DNA: TGTGCCAGCAGTTACGACACGGTTAACTATGGCTACACCTTC. Translating gives CASSYDTVNYGYTF.

The chain carries TRBV5-1 and TRBJ1-4; 8 nucleotides align to TRBD1. Germline CDR1 and CDR2: SGHRS and YFSETQ. The CDR3 loop spans 19 amino acids. With 1 base clipped from V and 1 base from J, the junction kept 12 bases outside the gene matches. DNA for the CDR3: TGCGCCAGCAGCTTGAAGCGACAGGGGAGGTTTGGAACTAATGAAAAACTGTTTTTT. It codes for CASSLKRQGRFGTNEKLFF.

This clone was counted a single time. V gene TRBV27 combines with J gene TRBJ1-5; D is perhaps TRBD1 (5 bases). Per the germline V gene, CDR1 is MNHEY and CDR2 is SMNVEV (reference sequence). The CDR3 length is 15 residues. V lost 5 bases, J lost 7 bases, and 18 bases lay in between. For the CDR3, the DNA is TGTGCCAGCAGTCTTGGGACTCTTCGGGGACAGCCCCAGCATTTT. Its protein product is CASSLGTLRGQPQHF.

The V call is TRBV30, the J call TRBJ2-7, with 7 bases matching TRBD2. Germline CDR1 is GTSNPN and CDR2 is SVGIG (reference sequence). V gave up 5 bases and J gave up 0 bases; unmatched junction bases: 1. The CDR3 has 12 amino acids. The CDR3 here is CAWERGSYEQYF. The CDR3 DNA reads as TGTGCCTGGGAGCGGGGCTCCTACGAGCAGTACTTC.

The chain links TRBV6-1 to TRBJ1-2, with D perhaps TRBD1 (5 bases). V lost 6 bases to trimming and J lost 4 bases, with 12 bases between them. CDR3 size: 13 residues. The V gene's germline CDR1 is MNHNS and CDR2 SASEGT. CDR3 in DNA: TGTGCCAGCAGCCTGGACACAAGCTATGGCTACACCTTC. Translation gives CASSLDTSYGYTF.

The chain combines TRBV7-9 with TRBJ2-2; D is unclear. This CDR3 is built from 13 residues. The ends were cut back, 10 bases at V and 6 bases at J, with 15 bases in the middle. Germline CDR1 reads SEHNR; CDR2 reads FQNEAQ (reference sequence). The CDR3 sequence: CATAFTQPGELFF. The CDR3 bases are TGTGCCACCGCCTTCACACAACCCGGGGAGCTGTTTTTT.

This clone was seen a handful of times. CDR3 DNA sequence: TGTGCCAGCAGTCCCCAGGGACTAGCGGTCTACGAGCAGTACTTC. Translation gives CASSPQGLAVYEQYF. The V call is TRBV28, the J call TRBJ2-7, with 11 positions matching TRBD2. Germline CDR1 is MDHEN and CDR2 is SYDVKM. The CDR3 has 15 amino acids. Trimming removed 5 bases from V and 3 bases from J; junction bases left unmatched: 6.

J is TRBJ2-1 and V is TRBV13, with 7 bases aligning to TRBD1. V lost 7 bases, J lost 7 bases, and 7 bases stayed unmatched. Germline lookup yields CDR1 PRHDT and CDR2 FYEKMQ (reference sequence). CDR3 length: 13 residues. CDR3 in DNA: TGTGCCAGCAACCCAGGGGGTAGGAATGAGCAGTTCTTC. It encodes CASNPGGRNEQFF.

The CDR3 is CASSSETEFFRYGYTF. Here the CDR3 DNA reads TGTGCCAGCAGCTCCGAGACAGAATTCTTCCGCTATGGCTACACCTTC. The rearrangement joins TRBV28 to TRBJ1-2, with D tentatively TRBD1 (5 bases). The CDR3 has 16 amino acids. V lost 6 bases, J lost 4 bases, and 21 bases lay in between. Germline lookup yields CDR1 MDHEN and CDR2 SYDVKM.